This T cell receptor beta chain was sequenced in a study of shared clonotypes between healthy human individuals. On the study more broadly: The plates for each donor numbered three CD4 naive, three CD4 memory, two CD8 naive and one CD8 memory. Study results and limitations: Around 5% of naive CD4 clonotypes were shared across a handful of donors.

Details on this clone: What it binds is unknown.

The data were produced by immunoSEQ multiplex PCR, yet TCRdb's version contains in-frame clones alone and is incomplete. The profile covers about 1.4 million clones, with roughly 96% appearing a single time and roughly 1.2% taken by the ten largest. This clonotype was sampled from a man aged 25 to 40 in good health. The sample taken for sequencing was naive CD4+ T cells sorted from blood. Subset specified: CD45RA+ positively selected.

The CDR3 region is CASSPAPLNTEAFF. The CDR3 DNA is TGTGCCAGCTCACCGGCGCCCCTGAACACTGAAGCTTTCTTT. The chain combines TRBV18 with TRBJ1-1, with D uncertain. V was shortened by 3 bases and J by 0 bases, with 8 bases between the two germline ends. Germline CDR1 KGHSH, CDR2 LQKENI. CDR3 length: 14 residues.